The text below deals with one T cell receptor (beta chain). Its antigen is unknown. Clones were sequenced by immunoSEQ multiplex PCR, and TCRdb holds only the in-frame ones, with some missing. Among tens of thousands of clones listed, approximately 90% were seen once. The data originate from a study of cytomegalovirus exposure and HLA in healthy donors. General study points: The classifier, whose performance was assessed in both the original and validation cohorts, reportedly diagnosed cytomegalovirus status with high specificity and sensitivity. The tendency of first-cohort TCR clusters to co-occur in the roughly 130 validation repertoires emerged from a later analysis. The study found most TCR sequences rare, yet found some public TCRs in many donors. Researchers catalogued under 200 TCR beta chains as cytomegalovirus-associated.

Specimen: PBMCs. The source of this sequence is a man younger than 35 in good health and CMV-seronegative.

Here the CDR3 reads CASSLIRENTEAFF. The CDR3 nucleotides are TGTGCCAGCAGTTTAATTCGAGAGAACACTGAAGCTTTCTTT. The rearrangement links TRBV28 to TRBJ1-1; no firm D call. The CDR3 runs 14 residues. The germline V gene encodes CDR1 MDHEN and CDR2 SYDVKM. The V and J ends lost 2 bases and 1 base respectively, with 8 bases between them.